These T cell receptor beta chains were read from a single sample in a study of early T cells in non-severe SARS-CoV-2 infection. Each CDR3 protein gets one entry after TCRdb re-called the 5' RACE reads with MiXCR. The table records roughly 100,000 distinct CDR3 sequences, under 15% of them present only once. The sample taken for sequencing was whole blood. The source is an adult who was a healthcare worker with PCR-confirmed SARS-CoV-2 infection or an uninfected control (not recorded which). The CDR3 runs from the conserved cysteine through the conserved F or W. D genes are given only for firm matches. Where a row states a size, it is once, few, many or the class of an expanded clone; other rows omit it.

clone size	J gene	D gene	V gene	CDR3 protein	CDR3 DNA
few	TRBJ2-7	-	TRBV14	CASSPHRTLPYEQYF	TGTGCCAGCAGCCCCCATCGGACGTTACCCTACGAGCAGTACTTC
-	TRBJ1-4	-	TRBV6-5	CASSYSAGKGKLFF	TGTGCCAGCAGTTACTCGGCAGGGAAGGGAAAACTGTTTTTT
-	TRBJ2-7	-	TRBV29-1	CSVVPSFESEQYF	TGCAGCGTTGTGCCGTCGTTCGAATCCGAGCAGTACTTC
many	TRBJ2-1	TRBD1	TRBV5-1	CASSSSNRGHGEQFF	TGCGCCAGCAGCTCTTCAAACAGGGGGCATGGAGAGCAGTTCTTC
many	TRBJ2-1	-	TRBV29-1	CSAVVPPLNEQFF	TGCAGCGCCGTGGTCCCACCCCTCAATGAGCAGTTCTTC
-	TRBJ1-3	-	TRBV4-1	CASSHPGRASGNTIYF	TGCGCCAGCAGCCACCCGGGCAGAGCCTCTGGAAACACCATATATTTT
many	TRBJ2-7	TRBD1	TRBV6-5	CASSSQGAVWEQYF	TGTGCCAGCAGTTCACAGGGGGCAGTTTGGGAGCAGTACTTC
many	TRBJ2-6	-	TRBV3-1	CASSQVGARGSGANVLTF	TGTGCCAGCAGCCAAGTGGGGGCCCGGGGCTCTGGGGCCAACGTCCTGACTTTC
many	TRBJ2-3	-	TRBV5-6	CASSFRGSPGADTQYF	TGTGCCAGCAGCTTCCGGGGCAGCCCGGGGGCAGATACGCAGTATTTT
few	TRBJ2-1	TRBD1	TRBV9	CASSATGYSYNEQFF	TGTGCCAGCAGCGCGACAGGGTATTCCTACAATGAGCAGTTCTTC
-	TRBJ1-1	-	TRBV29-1	CSGGGGFNTEAFF	TGCAGCGGTGGTGGTGGGTTCAACACTGAAGCTTTCTTT
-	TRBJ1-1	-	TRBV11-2	CASSLDLGPLVHTEAFF	TGTGCCAGCAGCTTAGATCTGGGACCCTTAGTCCACACTGAAGCTTTCTTT
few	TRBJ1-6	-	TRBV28	CASSFGQSYNSPLHF	TGTGCCAGCAGTTTCGGTCAATCGTATAATTCACCCCTCCACTTT
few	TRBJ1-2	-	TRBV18	CASSAGMNYGYTF	TGTGCCAGCTCAGCAGGGATGAACTATGGCTACACCTTC
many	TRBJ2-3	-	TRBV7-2	CASSLDGGGTDTQYF	TGTGCCAGCAGCTTAGACGGGGGTGGGACAGATACGCAGTATTTT
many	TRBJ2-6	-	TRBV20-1	CSAMFPRSGANVLTF	TGCAGTGCTATGTTCCCGCGCTCTGGGGCCAACGTCCTGACTTTC
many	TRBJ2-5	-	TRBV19	CVMGRETQYF	TGTGTGATGGGGAGAGAGACCCAGTACTTC
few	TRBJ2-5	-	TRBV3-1	CASTTGGVSQETQYF	TGTGCCAGCACTACGGGGGGCGTTTCCCAAGAGACCCAGTACTTC
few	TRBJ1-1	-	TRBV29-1	CSVVKGVKDTEAFF	TGCAGCGTTGTAAAAGGCGTAAAGGACACTGAAGCTTTCTTT
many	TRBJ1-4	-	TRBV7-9	CASSVGREKLFF	TGTGCCAGCAGCGTAGGTCGTGAAAAACTGTTTTTT
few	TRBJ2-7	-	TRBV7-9	CASSHGGTRRSYEQYF	TGTGCCAGCAGTCATGGGGGCACCAGAAGGTCCTACGAGCAGTACTTC
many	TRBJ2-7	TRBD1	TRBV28	CASRSWPSGGSYEQYF	TGTGCCAGCAGAAGTTGGCCCTCAGGGGGCTCCTACGAGCAGTACTTC
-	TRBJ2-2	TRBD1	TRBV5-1	CASSRGTAALGGELFF	TGCGCCAGCAGCCGAGGGACAGCCGCCCTAGGCGGGGAGCTGTTTTTT
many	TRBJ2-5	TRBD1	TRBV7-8	CASSRDRGHQETQYF	TGTGCCAGCAGCCGGGACAGGGGGCACCAAGAGACCCAGTACTTC